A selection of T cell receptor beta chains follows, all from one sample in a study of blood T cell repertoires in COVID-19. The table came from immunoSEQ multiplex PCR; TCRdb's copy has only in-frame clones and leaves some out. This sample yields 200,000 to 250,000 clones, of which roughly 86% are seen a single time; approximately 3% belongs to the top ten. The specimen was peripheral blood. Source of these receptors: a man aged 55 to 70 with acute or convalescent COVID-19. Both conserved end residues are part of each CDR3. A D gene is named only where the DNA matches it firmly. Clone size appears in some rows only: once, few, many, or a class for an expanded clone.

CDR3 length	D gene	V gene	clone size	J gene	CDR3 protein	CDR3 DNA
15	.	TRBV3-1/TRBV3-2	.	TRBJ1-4	CASSQDQGLGEKLFF	TGTGCCAGCAGCCAAGACCAGGGTTTGGGGGAAAAACTGTTTTTT
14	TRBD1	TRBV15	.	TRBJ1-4	CATSRGTGFEKLFF	TGTGCCACCAGCAGAGGGACAGGGTTCGAAAAACTGTTTTTT
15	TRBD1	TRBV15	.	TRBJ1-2	CATSRDGQGREGYTF	TGTGCCACCAGCAGAGATGGACAGGGGAGGGAAGGCTACACCTTC
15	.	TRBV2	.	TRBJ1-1	CASSEVAGVNTEAFF	TGTGCCAGCAGTGAAGTGGCAGGCGTGAACACTGAAGCTTTCTTT
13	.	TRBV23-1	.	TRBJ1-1	CASSQQGNTEAFF	TGCGCCAGCAGTCAGCAGGGAAACACTGAAGCTTTCTTT
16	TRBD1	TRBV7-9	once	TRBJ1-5	CASSLGDRGRIQPQHF	TGTGCCAGCAGCTTAGGGGACAGGGGGCGGATTCAGCCCCAGCATTTT
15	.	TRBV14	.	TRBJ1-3	CASSPVTGTGNTIYF	TGTGCCAGCAGCCCAGTTACAGGGACTGGAAACACCATATATTTT
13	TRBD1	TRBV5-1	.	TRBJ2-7	CASSLQGAYEQYF	TGCGCCAGCAGCTTGCAGGGGGCCTACGAGCAGTACTTC
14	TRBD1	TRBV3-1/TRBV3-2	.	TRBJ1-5	CASSPGTGGQPQHF	TGTGCCAGCAGCCCCGGGACAGGGGGTCAGCCCCAGCATTTT
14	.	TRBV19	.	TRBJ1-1	CASSLQGRSTEAFF	TGTGCCAGTAGTCTACAGGGAAGGAGCACTGAAGCTTTCTTT
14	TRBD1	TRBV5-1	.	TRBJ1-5	CASSSAGGGQPQHF	TGCGCCAGCAGCTCAGCAGGGGGCGGCCAGCCCCAGCATTTT
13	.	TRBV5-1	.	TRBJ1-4	CASSRGSSEKLFF	TGCGCCAGCAGCAGGGGGTCGTCTGAAAAACTGTTTTTT